The T cell receptor (beta chain) described here comes from a study of blood T cells in healthy people across ages. General observations from the study: Significant beta diversity loss was already apparent by age about 42, declining roughly linearly.

The authors ran a second PCR of roughly 6 to 12 cycles using a sample-barcoded 5' primer and a J-beta primer mix. Each TCR beta cDNA got a 12-nucleotide random molecular identifier. TCRdb itself ran the 5' RACE reads through MiXCR, one entry per CDR3 protein. The sample lists some 1.4 million distinct CDR3 sequences; 42% were seen once. Between the trimmed V and J ends, which lost 1 base and 1 base, there was a span of 10 bases. CDR3 length: 15 residues. Many counts were recorded for this clonotype. Antigen specificity is unknown. The material sequenced was blood. This sequence originates from a young woman in good health. V and J are TRBV12-3 or TRBV12-4 and TRBJ2-5; perhaps TRBD2 as D (7 bases). CDR3 protein: CASSLEGGIQETQYF. The CDR3 nucleotides read TGTGCCAGCAGTTTAGAGGGGGGGATCCAAGAGACCCAGTACTTC.